This is a list of T cell receptor beta chains from one sample in a study of T-cell reconstitution after alpha-beta-depleted transplantation in children. TCRdb passed the PCR reads through MiXCR, listing each CDR3 protein once. The sample includes approximately 98,000 distinct CDR3 sequences, 5.5% to 7% of them seen just once. This specimen was PBMCs, mostly from graft donor cells, taken 360 days after TCRalphabeta/CD19-depleted stem cell transplant. The receptors originated from a male patient aged 2-15 years who had a stem cell transplant for acute lymphoblastic leukemia, so the T cells may come from the graft donor. CDR3s include the opening cysteine and the closing phenylalanine or tryptophan. D genes are given only for firm matches. A row's size may be missing; if present it is once, few, many or a size class.

j_call: TRBJ1-1; clone_size: many; d_call: TRBD1; v_call: TRBV12-3/TRBV12-4; cdr3_nt: TGTGCCAGCAGTTTAGGAGCAGGGGGTCTGAACACTGAAGCTTTCTTT; cdr3_aa: CASSLGAGGLNTEAFF
j_call: TRBJ2-3; clone_size: many; d_call: TRBD2; v_call: TRBV28; cdr3_nt: TGTGCCAGCCTTTGGGGTAGCGGGAGGGCCGGTGCAGATACGCAGTATTTT; cdr3_aa: CASLWGSGRAGADTQYF
j_call: TRBJ1-2; clone_size: many; d_call: TRBD1; v_call: TRBV4-1; cdr3_nt: TGCGCCAGCAGCCAAACAGGGGGCGCGAGTTATGGCTACACCTTC; cdr3_aa: CASSQTGGASYGYTF
j_call: TRBJ2-1; clone_size: few; d_call: -; v_call: TRBV4-2; cdr3_nt: TGTGCCAGCAGCCACCCGAGAGACGATGAGCAGTTCTTC; cdr3_aa: CASSHPRDDEQFF
j_call: TRBJ2-1; clone_size: -; d_call: TRBD2; v_call: TRBV2; cdr3_nt: TGTGCCAGCAGCTCGGGACTAGCGGCCTACAATGAGCAGTTCTTC; cdr3_aa: CASSSGLAAYNEQFF
j_call: TRBJ2-3; clone_size: many; d_call: TRBD1; v_call: TRBV28; cdr3_nt: TGTGCCAGCAGTTTCTCGGACAGGGGGCATCCAGATACGCAGTATTTT; cdr3_aa: CASSFSDRGHPDTQYF
j_call: TRBJ2-7; clone_size: many; d_call: -; v_call: TRBV7-2; cdr3_nt: TGTGCCAGCAGCTTAGTATGGAGGGGCTCCTACGAGCAGTACTTC; cdr3_aa: CASSLVWRGSYEQYF
j_call: TRBJ2-7; clone_size: few; d_call: -; v_call: TRBV7-9; cdr3_nt: TGTGCCAGCAGCCCAGCCAGGTTTTTCTACGAGCAGTACTTC; cdr3_aa: CASSPARFFYEQYF
j_call: TRBJ2-1; clone_size: many; d_call: -; v_call: TRBV20-1; cdr3_nt: TGCAGTGCTACCGCAGAGGAAAGGTACAATGAGCAGTTCTTC; cdr3_aa: CSATAEERYNEQFF
j_call: TRBJ2-7; clone_size: once; d_call: TRBD2; v_call: TRBV7-6; cdr3_nt: TGTGCCAGCAGCCTCGCCTCCGGGACTAGCCCTCGAGAGCAGTACTTC; cdr3_aa: CASSLASGTSPREQYF
j_call: TRBJ2-3; clone_size: many; d_call: TRBD2; v_call: TRBV9; cdr3_nt: TGTGCCAGCAGCGTAAGAGCGGGAGGAGACCCAGATACGCAGTATTTT; cdr3_aa: CASSVRAGGDPDTQYF
j_call: TRBJ2-7; clone_size: -; d_call: TRBD1; v_call: TRBV30; cdr3_nt: TGTGCCTGGAGTTCCCCGGGACAGGCTTCCTACGAGCAGTACTTC; cdr3_aa: CAWSSPGQASYEQYF
j_call: TRBJ2-7; clone_size: many; d_call: TRBD1; v_call: TRBV20-1; cdr3_nt: TGCAGTGCGAGGGGAGGACAGGGGGATCGCGAGCAGTACTTC; cdr3_aa: CSARGGQGDREQYF
j_call: TRBJ2-7; clone_size: -; d_call: TRBD1; v_call: TRBV20-1; cdr3_nt: TGCAGTGCCCCCTCCGGGACAGGGTTCTACGAGCAGTACTTC; cdr3_aa: CSAPSGTGFYEQYF
j_call: TRBJ1-1; clone_size: many; d_call: -; v_call: TRBV12-3/TRBV12-4; cdr3_nt: TGTGCCAGCAGTTTACTCGTGGGGGGGAACACTGAAGCTTTCTTT; cdr3_aa: CASSLLVGGNTEAFF
j_call: TRBJ2-5; clone_size: many; d_call: TRBD2; v_call: TRBV6-5; cdr3_nt: TGTGCCAGCAGTTACCCGGGGAGGGAGATTAGGGAGACCCAGTACTTC; cdr3_aa: CASSYPGREIRETQYF
j_call: TRBJ2-5; clone_size: many; d_call: -; v_call: TRBV11-3; cdr3_nt: TGTGCCAGCAGCTTAGGGTTTCAGGACAGAAGAGAGACCCAGTACTTC; cdr3_aa: CASSLGFQDRRETQYF
j_call: TRBJ2-7; clone_size: many; d_call: -; v_call: TRBV11-2; cdr3_nt: TGTGCCAGCAGCTTAGTACGGAGCTCCTACGAGCAGTACTTC; cdr3_aa: CASSLVRSSYEQYF
j_call: TRBJ2-5; clone_size: many; d_call: -; v_call: TRBV12-5; cdr3_nt: TGTGCTAGTGGTTTAGATGGAGAGACCCAGTACTTC; cdr3_aa: CASGLDGETQYF
j_call: TRBJ2-2; clone_size: -; d_call: TRBD2; v_call: TRBV6-2/TRBV6-3; cdr3_nt: TGTGCCAGCAGTTACTTTCCAGGGAGCGGGAAGCTGTTTTTT; cdr3_aa: CASSYFPGSGKLFF
j_call: TRBJ2-7; clone_size: few; d_call: TRBD1; v_call: TRBV4-1; cdr3_nt: TGCGCCAGCAGCCCTAGACAGGGATACGAGCAGTACTTC; cdr3_aa: CASSPRQGYEQYF
j_call: TRBJ2-7; clone_size: many; d_call: -; v_call: TRBV7-9; cdr3_nt: TGTGCCAGCAGCTTAGACCAGAGCCGCTACGAGCAGTACTTC; cdr3_aa: CASSLDQSRYEQYF
j_call: TRBJ2-7; clone_size: -; d_call: -; v_call: TRBV21-1; cdr3_nt: TGTGCCAGCAGCAAAGATTGGCGGGAGTGGAGGGTTAACAAGCAGTACTTC; cdr3_aa: CASSKDWREWRVNKQYF
j_call: TRBJ2-7; clone_size: many; d_call: -; v_call: TRBV28; cdr3_nt: TGTGCCAGCAGTTTGGGTCGGGACGAGCAGTACTTC; cdr3_aa: CASSLGRDEQYF
j_call: TRBJ2-1; clone_size: few; d_call: TRBD2; v_call: TRBV12-3/TRBV12-4; cdr3_nt: TGTGCCAGCAGTTTTAGCGGGAGGGCCGTCAATGAGCAGTTCTTC; cdr3_aa: CASSFSGRAVNEQFF
j_call: TRBJ2-2; clone_size: many; d_call: -; v_call: TRBV24-1; cdr3_nt: TGTGCCACCAGTGTAGGGGCAGACGGGGAGCTGTTTTTT; cdr3_aa: CATSVGADGELFF
j_call: TRBJ2-1; clone_size: many; d_call: -; v_call: TRBV14; cdr3_nt: TGTGCCAGCAGCCTAGACAGGCTCGAGCAGTTCTTC; cdr3_aa: CASSLDRLEQFF
j_call: TRBJ2-7; clone_size: many; d_call: -; v_call: TRBV7-2; cdr3_nt: TGTGCCAGCAGCTCCCTCTTTACGGAGTATGACGAGCAGTACTTC; cdr3_aa: CASSSLFTEYDEQYF
j_call: TRBJ1-2; clone_size: few; d_call: TRBD1; v_call: TRBV25-1; cdr3_nt: TGTGCCAGCAGTGAGACAGGGGAAGGCTACACCTTC; cdr3_aa: CASSETGEGYTF
j_call: TRBJ2-4; clone_size: -; d_call: -; v_call: TRBV27; cdr3_nt: TGTGCCAGCAGTCCTCGACAGGTAGCCAAAAACATTCAGTACTTC; cdr3_aa: CASSPRQVAKNIQYF
j_call: TRBJ1-1; clone_size: many; d_call: TRBD1; v_call: TRBV16; cdr3_nt: TGTGCCAGCAGCCAAGGGGACAGCCACCCTATTGAAGCTTTCTTT; cdr3_aa: CASSQGDSHPIEAFF
j_call: TRBJ1-2; clone_size: many; d_call: -; v_call: TRBV20-1; cdr3_nt: TGCAGTGCTAGGGGGGACCTCGGATATGGCTACACCTTC; cdr3_aa: CSARGDLGYGYTF
j_call: TRBJ1-5; clone_size: many; d_call: TRBD1; v_call: TRBV6-5; cdr3_nt: TGTGCCAGCAGTTCCGCCCCGGGACAGCGGGGTCAGCCCCAGCATTTT; cdr3_aa: CASSSAPGQRGQPQHF
j_call: TRBJ2-1; clone_size: many; d_call: -; v_call: TRBV11-2; cdr3_nt: TGTGCCAGCAGCTTCTCATCCGCCTCCAATGAGCAGTTCTTC; cdr3_aa: CASSFSSASNEQFF
j_call: TRBJ2-7; clone_size: many; d_call: TRBD1; v_call: TRBV13; cdr3_nt: TGTGCCAGCAGCCCCACAGGGGACCCCTACGAGCAGTACTTC; cdr3_aa: CASSPTGDPYEQYF
j_call: TRBJ2-7; clone_size: few; d_call: -; v_call: TRBV4-1; cdr3_nt: TGCGCCAGCAGCCACCGAGGGAACTACGAGCAGTACTTC; cdr3_aa: CASSHRGNYEQYF
j_call: TRBJ1-2; clone_size: many; d_call: -; v_call: TRBV9; cdr3_nt: TGTGCCAGCAGCGCCAGACAGTATGGCTACACCTTC; cdr3_aa: CASSARQYGYTF
j_call: TRBJ1-1; clone_size: -; d_call: TRBD1; v_call: TRBV5-6; cdr3_nt: TGTGCCAGCAGCTTAAGACAGGGGTCCTCCAACACTGAAGCTTTCTTT; cdr3_aa: CASSLRQGSSNTEAFF
j_call: TRBJ2-5; clone_size: many; d_call: -; v_call: TRBV12-3/TRBV12-4; cdr3_nt: TGTGCCAGCAGTCTACAGGGAGAAGAGACCCAGTACTTC; cdr3_aa: CASSLQGEETQYF
j_call: TRBJ2-1; clone_size: few; d_call: -; v_call: TRBV6-1; cdr3_nt: TGTGCCAGCAGCTGGACGGGCTACAATGAGCAGTTCTTC; cdr3_aa: CASSWTGYNEQFF
j_call: TRBJ2-4; clone_size: many; d_call: TRBD2; v_call: TRBV12-3/TRBV12-4; cdr3_nt: TGTGCCAGCAGTTTAGTACTAGCGGGAGCCGTTCCCCAGGGCATTCAGTACTTC; cdr3_aa: CASSLVLAGAVPQGIQYF
j_call: TRBJ2-5; clone_size: -; d_call: -; v_call: TRBV6-1; cdr3_nt: TGTGCCAGCATCCTAGGCCCTCCTCGGGAGGAGACCCAGTACTTC; cdr3_aa: CASILGPPREETQYF
j_call: TRBJ2-5; clone_size: -; d_call: TRBD2; v_call: TRBV11-3; cdr3_nt: TGTGCCAGCAGCACAGCCGGGACTACCCACCAAGAGACCCAGTACTTC; cdr3_aa: CASSTAGTTHQETQYF
j_call: TRBJ1-1; clone_size: many; d_call: -; v_call: TRBV2; cdr3_nt: TGTGCCAGCAGGGGGACCGAAGCTTTCTTT; cdr3_aa: CASRGTEAFF
j_call: TRBJ1-1; clone_size: -; d_call: TRBD1; v_call: TRBV12-3/TRBV12-4; cdr3_nt: TGTGCCAGCAGTTTCCCCGGACAGGGGTACACTGAAGCTTTCTTT; cdr3_aa: CASSFPGQGYTEAFF
j_call: TRBJ2-1; clone_size: many; d_call: -; v_call: TRBV5-4; cdr3_nt: TGTGCCAGCAGCTTGCCCTCCTACAATGAGCAGTTCTTC; cdr3_aa: CASSLPSYNEQFF
j_call: TRBJ2-2; clone_size: many; d_call: -; v_call: TRBV20-1; cdr3_nt: TGCAGTGCGAAGCGGACCGGGGAGCTGTTTTTT; cdr3_aa: CSAKRTGELFF
j_call: TRBJ2-1; clone_size: -; d_call: -; v_call: TRBV27; cdr3_nt: TGTGCCAGCAGGGGACTCCGCTCCTACAATGAGCAGTTCTTC; cdr3_aa: CASRGLRSYNEQFF
j_call: TRBJ2-6; clone_size: many; d_call: -; v_call: TRBV4-2; cdr3_nt: TGTGCCAGCAGCCAGCGGGACGGCAGGAGTCTCTCTGGGGCCAACGTCCTGACTTTC; cdr3_aa: CASSQRDGRSLSGANVLTF
j_call: TRBJ2-1; clone_size: many; d_call: -; v_call: TRBV6-5; cdr3_nt: TGTGCCAGCAGTTACTCGAAGAGGACCTACTCCTACAATGAGCAGTTCTTC; cdr3_aa: CASSYSKRTYSYNEQFF
j_call: TRBJ2-7; clone_size: many; d_call: -; v_call: TRBV20-1; cdr3_nt: TGCAGTGCTACGACGGGGGAGATTCACTACGAGCAGTACTTC; cdr3_aa: CSATTGEIHYEQYF
j_call: TRBJ2-1; clone_size: many; d_call: -; v_call: TRBV14; cdr3_nt: TGTGCCAGCAGCCAGACCGGGACCCCCCAAATCTTC; cdr3_aa: CASSQTGTPQIF
j_call: TRBJ2-7; clone_size: -; d_call: TRBD1; v_call: TRBV20-1; cdr3_nt: TGCAGTGCTAGAGAGGACAGGGCGAACTACGAGCAGTACTTC; cdr3_aa: CSAREDRANYEQYF
j_call: TRBJ2-1; clone_size: few; d_call: -; v_call: TRBV4-1; cdr3_nt: TGCGCCAGCACCTTTCGAGGGAGAAAAAAAGATGAGCAGTTCTTC; cdr3_aa: CASTFRGRKKDEQFF
j_call: TRBJ2-7; clone_size: few; d_call: -; v_call: TRBV21-1; cdr3_nt: TGTGCCAGCAGCAAAGTTGACCCCACCCACGAGCAGTACTTC; cdr3_aa: CASSKVDPTHEQYF
j_call: TRBJ1-1; clone_size: -; d_call: TRBD1; v_call: TRBV7-9; cdr3_nt: TGTGCCAGCAGCCCACCTACGGGGCTACAGGGGGAAGCTTTCTTT; cdr3_aa: CASSPPTGLQGEAFF
j_call: TRBJ1-2; clone_size: few; d_call: TRBD1; v_call: TRBV27; cdr3_nt: TGTGCCAGCTCCAGGGGGAATGGCTACACCTTC; cdr3_aa: CASSRGNGYTF